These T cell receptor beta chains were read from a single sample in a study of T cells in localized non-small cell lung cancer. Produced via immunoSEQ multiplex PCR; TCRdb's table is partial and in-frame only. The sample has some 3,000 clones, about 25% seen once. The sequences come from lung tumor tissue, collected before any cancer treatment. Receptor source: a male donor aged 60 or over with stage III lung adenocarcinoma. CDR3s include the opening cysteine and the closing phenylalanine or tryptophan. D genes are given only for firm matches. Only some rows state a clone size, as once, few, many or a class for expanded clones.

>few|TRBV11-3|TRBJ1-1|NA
CASSLGAGDMTTLDTEAFF
TGTGCCAGCAGCTTAGGAGCAGGGGACATGACCACCCTGGACACTGAAGCTTTCTTT
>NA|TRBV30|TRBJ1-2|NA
CAWSVTVAAPRDGYTF
TGTGCCTGGAGTGTGACGGTGGCAGCGCCTAGAGATGGCTACACCTTC
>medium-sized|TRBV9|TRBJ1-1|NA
CASSVGDEGEAFF
TGTGCCAGCAGCGTAGGGGATGAGGGGGAAGCTTTCTTT
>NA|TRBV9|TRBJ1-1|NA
CASSFLRGTEAFF
TGTGCCAGCAGCTTTTTGAGGGGCACTGAAGCTTTCTTT
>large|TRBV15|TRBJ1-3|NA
CATSRDGRDPGNTIYF
TGTGCCACCAGCAGAGATGGGAGGGACCCTGGAAACACCATATATTTT
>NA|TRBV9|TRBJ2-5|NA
CASSVVGSVKETQYF
TGTGCCAGCAGCGTAGTGGGTTCGGTGAAAGAGACCCAGTACTTC
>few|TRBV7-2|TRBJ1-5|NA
CASSLVQNQPQHF
TGTGCCAGCAGCTTAGTTCAAAATCAGCCCCAGCATTTT
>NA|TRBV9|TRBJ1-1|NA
CASSPVKGTEAFF
TGTGCCAGCAGTCCCGTTAAAGGCACTGAAGCTTTCTTT
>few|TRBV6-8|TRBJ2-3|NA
CASSEDNFFTDTQYF
TGTGCCAGCAGTGAGGACAATTTCTTCACAGATACGCAGTATTTT
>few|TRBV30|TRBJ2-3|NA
CAWSSASSTDTQYF
TGTGCCTGGAGTTCCGCATCCAGCACAGATACGCAGTATTTT
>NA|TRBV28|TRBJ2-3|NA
CASGELRGASTDTQYF
TGTGCCAGCGGGGAACTAAGGGGAGCTAGCACAGATACGCAGTATTTT
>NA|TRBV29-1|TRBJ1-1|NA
CSVERQVGLAFF
TGCAGCGTTGAAAGACAGGTCGGTTTGGCTTTCTTT
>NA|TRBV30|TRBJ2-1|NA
CAWKPDSNEQFF
TGTGCCTGGAAACCGGACAGTAATGAGCAGTTCTTC
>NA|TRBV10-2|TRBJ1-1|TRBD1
CASLGTGGEAFF
TGCGCCAGCTTAGGTACAGGGGGCGAAGCTTTCTTT
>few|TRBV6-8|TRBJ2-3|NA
CASKRPPTDTQYF
TGTGCCAGTAAAAGGCCCCCCACAGATACGCAGTATTTT
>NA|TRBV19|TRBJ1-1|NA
CASSIRAGSTEAFF
TGTGCCAGTAGTATCCGGGCGGGTAGCACTGAAGCTTTCTTT
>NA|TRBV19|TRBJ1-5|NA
CASSSQGSNQPQHF
TGTGCCAGTAGTAGCCAGGGAAGCAATCAGCCCCAGCATTTT